This T cell receptor (beta chain) was identified during a study of blood T cells in healthy people across ages. The wider study: About one barcoded beta molecule was captured per two T cells (by template switching).

This CDR3 has 15 amino acids. The trim removed 6 bases at V and 7 bases at J, leaving 12 bases unmatched. Germline CDR1 is MDHEN and CDR2 is SYDVKM. A second roughly 6 to 12 cycle PCR used barcoded and J-beta primers. TCRdb reprocessed the 5' RACE reads with MiXCR, giving one entry per CDR3 protein. The profile shows about 670,000 distinct CDR3 sequences, around two fifths of them singletons. The chain carries TRBV28 and TRBJ2-1; 7 bases map to TRBD2. The sequencing sample was made of blood. The source of this sequence is an elderly man in good health. CDR3 region: CASSLEASGKNEQFF. CDR3 nucleotides: TGTGCCAGCAGCCTCGAGGCTAGCGGTAAAAATGAGCAGTTCTTC.